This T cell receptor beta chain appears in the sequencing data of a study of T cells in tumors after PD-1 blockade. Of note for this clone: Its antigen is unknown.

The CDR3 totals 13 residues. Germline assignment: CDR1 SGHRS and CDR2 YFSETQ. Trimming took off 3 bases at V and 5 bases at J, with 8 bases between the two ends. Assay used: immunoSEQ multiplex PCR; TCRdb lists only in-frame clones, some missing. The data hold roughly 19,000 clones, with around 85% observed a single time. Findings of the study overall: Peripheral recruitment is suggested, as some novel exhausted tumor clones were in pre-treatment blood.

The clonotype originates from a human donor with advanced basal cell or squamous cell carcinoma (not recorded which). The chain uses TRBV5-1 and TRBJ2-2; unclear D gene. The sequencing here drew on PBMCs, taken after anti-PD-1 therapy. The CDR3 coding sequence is TGCGCCAGCAGCTCACCCGGAACCGGGGAGCTGTTTTTT. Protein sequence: CASSSPGTGELFF. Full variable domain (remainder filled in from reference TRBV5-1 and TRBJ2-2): KAGVTQTPRYLIKTRGQQVTLSCSPISGHRSVSWYQQTPGQGLQFLFEYFSETQRNKGNFPGRFSGRQFSNSRSEMNVSTLELGDSALYLCASSSPGTGELFFGEGSRLTVL.